A single sample is the source of the 4 T cell receptor beta chains below, sequenced in a study of human T cells and chemical hapten exposure. Each CDR3 protein is one row after TCRdb ran MiXCR on the RACE reads. The data show 50,000 to 65,000 distinct CDR3 sequences, with over 9.5% seen just once and around a sixth held by the top ten. Specified time point: patch test 3, about 24 weeks after DPC sensitization. Regarding treatment: therapeutic diphenylcyclopropenone sensitization with weekly scalp DPC. The sample was whole blood, taken in connection with sensitization to the hapten diphenylcyclopropenone (DPC). The receptors derive from a middle-aged woman with alopecia areata. Some clones in this sample may be carry-over from other donors' samples.

This clonotype has ten or more counts. V is TRBV12-3 or TRBV12-4 and J is TRBJ1-5; weak D call: TRBD1 (6 bases). Trimming cost V 9 bases and J 1 base, with 16 bases left between them. The CDR3 has 15 amino acids. CDR3 nucleotides: TGTGCCAGTGGCTGGGGCAGGGGAAGCAATCAGCCCCAGCATTTT. It yields the protein CASGWGRGSNQPQHF.

The chain has TRBV3-1 and TRBJ2-5; 8 nucleotides line up with TRBD2. The CDR3 length is 17 residues. Losses at the gene ends were 1 base for V and 5 bases for J; bases not matched to a gene: 12. CDR1 and CDR2 from the germline V gene are LGHDT and YNNKEL (reference sequence). The CDR3 loop is CASSQGVAGPKVETQYF. DNA of the CDR3: TGTGCCAGCAGCCAAGGGGTAGCGGGGCCAAAGGTGGAGACCCAGTACTTC.

This chain uses TRBV12-3 or TRBV12-4 with TRBJ2-2; 9 bases align to TRBD2. V lost 7 bases, J lost 5 bases, and 8 bases stayed unmatched. The CDR3 has 15 amino acids. CDR3: CASTLPSGVTGELFF. In DNA form, the CDR3 reads TGTGCCAGCACCCTTCCTAGCGGGGTTACCGGGGAGCTGTTTTTT.

This clonotype occurred a few times. The CDR3 bases are TGTGCCAGCAGCTTAATTGAGGGTCCGGGGATGAAGACCCAGTACTTC. Translation: CASSLIEGPGMKTQYF. The rearrangement links TRBV7-8 to TRBJ2-5; D possibly corresponds to TRBD2 (5 bases). Germline-derived CDR1 and CDR2 are SGHVS and FQNEAQ. V was clipped by 2 bases and J by 6 bases, with 19 bases between them. The CDR3 runs 16 residues.